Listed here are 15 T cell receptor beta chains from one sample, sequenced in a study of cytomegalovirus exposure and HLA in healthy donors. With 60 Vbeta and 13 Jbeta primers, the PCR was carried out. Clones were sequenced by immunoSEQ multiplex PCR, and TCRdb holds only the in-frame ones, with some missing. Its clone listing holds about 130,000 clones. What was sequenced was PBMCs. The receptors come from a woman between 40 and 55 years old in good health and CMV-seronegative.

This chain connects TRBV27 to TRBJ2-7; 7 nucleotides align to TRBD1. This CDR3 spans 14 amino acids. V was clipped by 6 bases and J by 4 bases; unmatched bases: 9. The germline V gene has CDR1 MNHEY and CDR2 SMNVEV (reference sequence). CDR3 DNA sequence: TGTGCCAGCAGCCTCCGACAGGGTACATACGAGCAGTACTTC. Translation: CASSLRQGTYEQYF.

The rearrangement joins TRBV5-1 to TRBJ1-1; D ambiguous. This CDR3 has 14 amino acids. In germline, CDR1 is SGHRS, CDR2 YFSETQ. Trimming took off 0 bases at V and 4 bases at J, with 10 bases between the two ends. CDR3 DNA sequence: TGCGCCAGCAGCTTGGATTTCAGCGGCACTGAAGCTTTCTTT. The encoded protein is CASSLDFSGTEAFF.

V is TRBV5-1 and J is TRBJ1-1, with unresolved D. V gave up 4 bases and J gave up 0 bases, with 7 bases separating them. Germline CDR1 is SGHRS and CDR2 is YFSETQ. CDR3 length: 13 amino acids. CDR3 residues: CASSAGLNTEAFF. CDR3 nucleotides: TGCGCCAGCAGCGCGGGCCTGAACACTGAAGCTTTCTTT. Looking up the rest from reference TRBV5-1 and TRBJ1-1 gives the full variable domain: KAGVTQTPRYLIKTRGQQVTLSCSPISGHRSVSWYQQTPGQGLQFLFEYFSETQRNKGNFPGRFSGRQFSNSRSEMNVSTLELGDSALYLCASSAGLNTEAFFGQGTRLTVV.

The CDR3 protein is CAISESEGEQYF. CDR3 DNA sequence: TGTGCCATCAGTGAGTCAGAGGGCGAGCAGTACTTC. The rearrangement joins TRBV10-3 to TRBJ2-7; D may be TRBD2 (5 bases). This CDR3 is 12 amino acids long. Germline loops: CDR1 ENHRY, CDR2 SYGVKD. V was clipped by 0 bases and J by 6 bases, with 6 bases between them.

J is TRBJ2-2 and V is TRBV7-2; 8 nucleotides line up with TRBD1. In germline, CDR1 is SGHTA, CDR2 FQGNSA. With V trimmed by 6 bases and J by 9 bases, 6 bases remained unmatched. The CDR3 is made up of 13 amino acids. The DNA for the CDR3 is TGTGCCAGCAGGCTACAGGGGGGCCGGGAGCTGTTTTTT. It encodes CASRLQGGRELFF.

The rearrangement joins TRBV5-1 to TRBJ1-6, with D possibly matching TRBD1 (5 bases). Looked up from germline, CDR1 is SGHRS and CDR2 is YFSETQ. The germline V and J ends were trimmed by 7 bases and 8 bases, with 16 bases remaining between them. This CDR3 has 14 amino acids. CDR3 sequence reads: CASYSGGGDSPLHF. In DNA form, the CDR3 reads TGCGCCAGCTACTCCGGGGGGGGTGATTCACCCCTCCACTTT.

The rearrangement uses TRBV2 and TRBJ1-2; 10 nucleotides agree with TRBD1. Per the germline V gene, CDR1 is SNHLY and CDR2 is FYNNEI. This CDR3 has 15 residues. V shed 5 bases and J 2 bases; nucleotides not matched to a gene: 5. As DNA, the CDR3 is TGTGCCAGCAGTCGGGACAGGGGAGGGAACTATGGCTACACCTTC. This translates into CASSRDRGGNYGYTF.

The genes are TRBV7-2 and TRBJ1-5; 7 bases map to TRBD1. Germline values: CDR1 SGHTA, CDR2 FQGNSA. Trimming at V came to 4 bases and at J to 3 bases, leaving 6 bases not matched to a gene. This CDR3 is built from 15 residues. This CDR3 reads CASSWRTGHNQPQHF. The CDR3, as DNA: TGTGCCAGCAGCTGGAGGACAGGTCACAATCAGCCCCAGCATTTT.

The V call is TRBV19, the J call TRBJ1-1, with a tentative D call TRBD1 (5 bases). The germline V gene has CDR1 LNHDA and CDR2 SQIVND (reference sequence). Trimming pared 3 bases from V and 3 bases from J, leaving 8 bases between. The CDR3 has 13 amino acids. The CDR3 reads CASSMLRDTEAFF. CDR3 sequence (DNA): TGTGCCAGTAGTATGCTCAGGGACACTGAAGCTTTCTTT.

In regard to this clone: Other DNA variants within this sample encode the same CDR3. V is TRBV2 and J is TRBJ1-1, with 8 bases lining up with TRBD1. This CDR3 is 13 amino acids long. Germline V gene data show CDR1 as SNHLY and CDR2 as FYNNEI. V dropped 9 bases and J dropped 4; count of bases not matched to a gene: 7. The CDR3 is CASRGTGGTEAFF. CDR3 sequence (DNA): TGTGCCAGTAGGGGAACAGGGGGCACTGAAGCTTTCTTT.

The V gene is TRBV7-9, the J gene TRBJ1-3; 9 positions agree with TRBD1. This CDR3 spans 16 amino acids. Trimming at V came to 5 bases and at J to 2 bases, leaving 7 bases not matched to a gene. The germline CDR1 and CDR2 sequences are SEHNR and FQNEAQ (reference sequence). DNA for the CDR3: TGTGCCAGCAGCCTCCCTGACAGGGGGGCTGGAAACACCATATATTTT. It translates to CASSLPDRGAGNTIYF.

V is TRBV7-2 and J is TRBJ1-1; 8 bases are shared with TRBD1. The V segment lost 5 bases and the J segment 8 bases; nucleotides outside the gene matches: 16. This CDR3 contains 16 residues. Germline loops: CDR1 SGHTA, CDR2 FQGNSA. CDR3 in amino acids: CASSVQGAPRRPEAFF. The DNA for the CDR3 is TGTGCCAGCAGCGTGCAGGGGGCCCCTCGACGTCCGGAAGCTTTCTTT.

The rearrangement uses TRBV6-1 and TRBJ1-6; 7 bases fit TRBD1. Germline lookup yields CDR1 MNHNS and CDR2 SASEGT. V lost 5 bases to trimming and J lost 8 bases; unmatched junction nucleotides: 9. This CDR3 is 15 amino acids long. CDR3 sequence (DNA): TGTGCCAGCAGTCCAAAGACAGGGAGATATTCACCCCTCCACTTT. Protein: CASSPKTGRYSPLHF.

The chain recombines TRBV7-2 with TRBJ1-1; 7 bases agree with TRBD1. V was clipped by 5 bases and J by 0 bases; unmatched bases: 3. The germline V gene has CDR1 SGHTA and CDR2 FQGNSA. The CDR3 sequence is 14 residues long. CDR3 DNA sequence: TGTGCCAGCAGCCCGGACAGGATGAACACTGAAGCTTTCTTT. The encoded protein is CASSPDRMNTEAFF.

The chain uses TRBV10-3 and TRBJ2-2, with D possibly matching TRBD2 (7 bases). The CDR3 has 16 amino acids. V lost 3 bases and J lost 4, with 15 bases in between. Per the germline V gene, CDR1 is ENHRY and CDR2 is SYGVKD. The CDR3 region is CAISDRGGTSTGELFF. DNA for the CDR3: TGTGCCATCAGTGACAGGGGAGGGACAAGCACCGGGGAGCTGTTTTTT.